This TCR beta chain stems from a study of blood T cell repertoires in COVID-19. The CDR3 extends over 13 amino acids. Germline V CDR1 and CDR2: SGHKS, YYEKEE (reference sequence). V shed 4 bases and J 9 bases; nucleotides not matched to a gene: 8. Per the study methods: Reference gene primers were amplified, and this amplification served to estimate nucleated cell counts. The data were produced by immunoSEQ multiplex PCR, yet TCRdb's version contains in-frame clones alone and is incomplete. Clone size and the V and J calls come from that table; the DNA yielded D and trimming. The sample consists of roughly 190,000 clones, roughly nine tenths of them appearing once.

Sequenced material: peripheral blood. This receptor was identified in a man in his sixties with active or convalescent COVID-19. This rearrangement joins TRBV5-5 to TRBJ2-3, with 7 bases matching TRBD2. The chain's CDR3 is CASSARLAQTQYF. The CDR3 region has the DNA TGTGCCAGCAGCGCCCGACTAGCCCAAACGCAGTATTTT.